This TCR beta chain was recorded in a study of T cells after yellow fever vaccination. V lost 0 bases, J lost 4 bases, and 13 bases lay in between. The CDR3 spans 15 residues. Germline-derived CDR1 and CDR2 are SQVTM and ANQGSEA. In making TCR cDNA, 5'RACE template switching added a universal primer site and UMIs to it. One entry per CDR3 protein results from TCRdb running MiXCR on the 5' RACE reads. The sample has 150,000 to 200,000 distinct CDR3 sequences; around 7.2% are singletons. Whole-study findings and limits: Subsequent booster samples again held most clones from primary vaccination (96% CD4, over 80% CD8).

This clonotype occurred many times. Its antigen remains unknown. This receptor was taken from a man aged 18-30 years who received the YFV17D yellow fever vaccine. This chain joins TRBV29-1 and TRBJ2-1, with D hard to call. This material consisted of CD4+ T cells sorted from PBMCs, taken around 5 days after the first yellow fever vaccination. The chain's CDR3 is CSVEESQPKYNEQFF. CDR3 bases: TGCAGCGTTGAAGAGAGTCAACCAAAATACAATGAGCAGTTCTTC.